This passage covers 5 T cell receptor beta chains from one sample sequenced in a study of cytomegalovirus exposure and HLA in healthy donors. Vbeta (60) and Jbeta (13) primers were used in the PCR. Only in-frame clones appear in the TCRdb table, and some are missing; sequencing was by immunoSEQ multiplex PCR. This sample has approximately 150,000 clones, with 70% to 85% found just once. Material for sequencing was PBMCs. These receptors were collected from a woman in her fifties or sixties in good health and CMV-seropositive.

The genes are TRBV11-3 and TRBJ2-7; TRBD2 might be the D (5 bases). The CDR3 runs 15 residues. V lost 4 bases, J lost 0 bases, and 13 bases lay in between. Germline CDR1 is SGHNT and CDR2 is YENEEA. The CDR3 bases are TGTGCCAGCAGCTCCCGCAAAACTAGCTCCTACGAGCAGTACTTC. Encoded protein: CASSSRKTSSYEQYF.

The rearrangement links TRBV28 to TRBJ2-1, with D maybe TRBD1 (6 bases). The CDR3 is 15 amino acids. Per the germline V gene, CDR1 is MDHEN and CDR2 is SYDVKM. The V gene lost 4 bases and the J gene lost 9 bases, with 19 bases spanning the gap. CDR3 sequence: CASSSPGVGDSEQFF. The CDR3 DNA reads as TGTGCCAGCAGTTCACCAGGGGTTGGTGACAGTGAGCAGTTCTTC.

This chain connects TRBV4-2 to TRBJ1-1, with no clear D. Germline CDR1 LGHNA, CDR2 YNFKEQ. This CDR3 is 19 amino acids long. The V gene lost 1 base and the J gene lost 0 bases, with 21 bases spanning the gap. The CDR3 DNA is TGTGCCAGCAGCCAAGGAATAGCAGATCACTCCCTAATGAACACTGAAGCTTTCTTT. It yields the protein CASSQGIADHSLMNTEAFF.

The chain couples TRBV19 to TRBJ2-6, with D tentatively TRBD1 (6 bases). The CDR3 has 14 residues. Per the germline V gene, CDR1 is LNHDA and CDR2 is SQIVND (reference sequence). V lost 7 bases and J 2 bases, leaving 9 bases between the germline ends. The CDR3 DNA is TGTGCCAGTACCGCAGGGGCTGGGGCCAACGTCCTGACTTTC. Its translation: CASTAGAGANVLTF.

V and J are TRBV19 and TRBJ1-5; D may be TRBD1 (6 bases). Trimming removed 10 bases from V and 9 bases from J, with 19 bases in between. This CDR3 comprises 13 residues. CDR1 is LNHDA and CDR2 is SQIVND in the germline V gene (reference sequence). This CDR3 reads CATRRQAGRPQHF. CDR3 sequence (DNA): TGTGCCACCCGAAGACAGGCCGGCCGGCCCCAGCATTTT.